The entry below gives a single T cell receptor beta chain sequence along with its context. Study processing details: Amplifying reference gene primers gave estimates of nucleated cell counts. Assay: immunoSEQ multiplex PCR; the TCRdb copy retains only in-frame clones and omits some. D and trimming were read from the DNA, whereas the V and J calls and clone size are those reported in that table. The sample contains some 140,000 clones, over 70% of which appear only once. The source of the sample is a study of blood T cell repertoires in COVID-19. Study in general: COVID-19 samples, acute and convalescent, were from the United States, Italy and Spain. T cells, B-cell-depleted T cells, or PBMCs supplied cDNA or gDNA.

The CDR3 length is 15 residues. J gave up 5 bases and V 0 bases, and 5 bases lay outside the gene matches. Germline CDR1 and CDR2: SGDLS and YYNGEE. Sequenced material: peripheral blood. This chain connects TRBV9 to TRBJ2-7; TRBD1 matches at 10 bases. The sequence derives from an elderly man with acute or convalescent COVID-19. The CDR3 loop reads CASSVEVGQGNEQYF. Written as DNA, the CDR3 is TGTGCCAGCAGCGTAGAAGTGGGACAGGGGAACGAGCAGTACTTC.